This T cell receptor beta chain was captured by sequencing in a study of regulatory T cells in long-lasting Graves disease. Described time point: newly diagnosed GD, antithyroid drugs for less than 3 months. RNA isolated from PBMCs was used to make the TCR library. It was American Thyroid Association guidelines that determined Graves' disease diagnosis. V lost 4 bases to trimming and J lost 3 bases, with 12 bases between them. Germline values: CDR1 DFQATT, CDR2 SNEGSKA (reference sequence). This CDR3 contains 13 residues. Researchers made TCR beta libraries by using iRepertoire HTBI primers and running Arm-PCR on CDR3 regions. MiXCR was run by TCRdb on the multiplex PCR reads, yielding one entry per CDR3 protein. The table has roughly 430,000 distinct CDR3 sequences, over 15% seen once. These same records also appear under a second study, on T cells in Graves' hyperthyroidism and ophthalmopathy. Per that study: HTBI primers were the set used in a first-round RT-PCR of the TCR CDR3.

The source was peripheral blood mononuclear cells (PBMCs), collected at new diagnosis, from a patient treated with antithyroid drugs. The origin of this receptor is a woman aged 25 to 39 with Graves disease. The chain recombines TRBV20-1 with TRBJ1-1, with a possible D match to TRBD1 (6 bases). CDR3 sequence: CSAKGESDTEAFF. As DNA, the CDR3 is TGCAGTGCTAAGGGGGAAAGCGACACTGAAGCTTTCTTT.